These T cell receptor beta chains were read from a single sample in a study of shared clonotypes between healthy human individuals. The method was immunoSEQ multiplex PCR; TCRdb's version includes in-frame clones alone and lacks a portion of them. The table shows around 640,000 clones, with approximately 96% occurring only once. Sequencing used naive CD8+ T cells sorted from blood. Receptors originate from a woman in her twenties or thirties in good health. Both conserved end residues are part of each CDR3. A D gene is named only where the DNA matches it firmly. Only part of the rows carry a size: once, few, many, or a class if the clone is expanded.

CASSLGKNTEAFF,TGCGCCAGCAGCTTGGGCAAGAACACTGAAGCTTTCTTT,-,-,TRBV5-1,TRBJ1-1
CAWSVAGELFF,TGTGCCTGGAGTGTAGCCGGGGAGCTGTTTTTT,-,-,TRBV30,TRBJ2-2
CASSLDQRADTQYF,TGCGCCAGCAGCCTGGACCAAAGGGCAGATACGCAGTATTTT,-,-,TRBV5-1,TRBJ2-3
CASSLLTGGTGELFF,TGTGCCAGCAGTTTATTGACAGGAGGCACCGGGGAGCTGTTTTTT,-,once,TRBV28,TRBJ2-2
CASSLSENYEQYF,TGTGCCAGCAGCTTAAGTGAGAACTACGAGCAGTACTTC,-,-,TRBV7-9,TRBJ2-7
CASRHNTIYF,TGTGCCAGCAGACACAACACCATATATTTT,-,-,TRBV5-5,TRBJ1-3
CASSSQRGSTDTQYF,TGTGCCAGCAGCTCACAGCGGGGGAGCACAGATACGCAGTATTTT,TRBD2,-,TRBV9,TRBJ2-3
CASSGGGSSYNEQFF,TGTGCCAGCAGTGGGGGCGGGAGTTCCTACAATGAGCAGTTCTTC,TRBD2,-,TRBV2,TRBJ2-1
CASSDEGISAGELFF,TGTGCCAGCAGTGATGAGGGGATTTCGGCCGGGGAGCTGTTTTTT,-,-,TRBV2,TRBJ2-2
CASLGLADLNEQFF,TGTGCCAGCCTTGGGCTAGCGGATCTAAATGAGCAGTTCTTC,TRBD2,-,TRBV7-9,TRBJ2-1
CASSHFGTGELFF,TGTGCCAGCAGCCACTTCGGCACCGGGGAGCTGTTTTTT,-,-,TRBV4-2,TRBJ2-2
CASSITSYNEQFF,TGTGCCAGCAGCATAACTAGCTACAATGAGCAGTTCTTC,-,-,TRBV7-9,TRBJ2-1
CASSLSLGPTDTQYF,TGTGCCAGCAGTTTAAGCCTAGGGCCCACAGATACGCAGTATTTT,-,once,TRBV27,TRBJ2-3
CASLGQGPNIQYF,TGTGCCAGCTTGGGGCAGGGGCCAAACATTCAGTACTTC,-,-,TRBV11-2,TRBJ2-4
CASSAGEKLFF,TGTGCCAGCAGTGCGGGTGAAAAACTGTTTTTT,-,-,TRBV27,TRBJ1-4
CASSQVASGRWDTQYF,TGTGCCAGCAGCCAAGTGGCTAGCGGGAGGTGGGATACGCAGTATTTT,TRBD2,-,TRBV14,TRBJ2-3
CASSELASNEKLFF,TGTGCCAGCAGTGAATTAGCGTCTAATGAAAAACTGTTTTTT,-,-,TRBV25-1,TRBJ1-4
CASSTLGSQETQYF,TGTGCCAGCAGCACCCTTGGCTCCCAAGAGACCCAGTACTTC,-,-,TRBV13,TRBJ2-5
CASSEGLAGYEQYF,TGCGCCAGCAGCGAGGGACTAGCGGGATACGAGCAGTACTTC,TRBD2,-,TRBV5-1,TRBJ2-7
CASSYGAGIQGYTF,TGTGCCAGCAGTTACGGGGCGGGAATACAGGGCTACACCTTC,-,once,TRBV6-5,TRBJ1-2
CASSGSGTGVYGYTF,TGTGCCAGCAGCGGCTCCGGGACAGGGGTGTATGGCTACACCTTC,TRBD1,-,TRBV9,TRBJ1-2
CASSIHEREGRPEQFF,TGTGCCAGTAGTATCCACGAGCGGGAGGGCCGACCCGAGCAGTTCTTC,TRBD2,-,TRBV19,TRBJ2-1
CASSFGGDSNQPQHF,TGTGCCAGCAGCTTTGGGGGGGATAGCAATCAGCCCCAGCATTTT,-,-,TRBV5-5,TRBJ1-5
CASSLFGDTGELFF,TGTGCCAGCAGTTTATTTGGGGACACCGGGGAGCTGTTTTTT,-,-,TRBV28,TRBJ2-2
CASSIDNLGKLFF,TGTGCCAGTAGTATAGACAACCTGGGGAAACTGTTTTTT,-,once,TRBV19,TRBJ1-4
CASSFNEQFF,TGTGCCAGCAGTTTCAATGAGCAGTTCTTC,-,-,TRBV2,TRBJ2-1
CASSFVGGAESQYF,TGTGCCAGCAGTTTTGTGGGAGGTGCTGAATCGCAGTATTTT,-,-,TRBV27,TRBJ2-3
CASSSRGWTEAFF,TGTGCCAGCAGCAGCCGGGGGTGGACTGAAGCTTTCTTT,-,-,TRBV13,TRBJ1-1
CASSEAHWDGNQPQHF,TGTGCCAGCAGTGAAGCGCATTGGGACGGCAATCAGCCCCAGCATTTT,-,-,TRBV6-1,TRBJ1-5
CARKGQDTYSYNEQFF,TGTGCCAGAAAAGGACAGGACACCTACTCCTACAATGAGCAGTTCTTC,TRBD1,-,TRBV6-4,TRBJ2-1
CASRETGGALTNTGELFF,TGTGCCAGCAGAGAGACAGGGGGCGCATTAACGAACACCGGGGAGCTGTTTTTT,TRBD1,-,TRBV28,TRBJ2-2
CASSLVFPYNEQFF,TGTGCCAGCAGTTTAGTATTCCCGTACAATGAGCAGTTCTTC,-,-,TRBV27,TRBJ2-1
CASSAGTESSYEQYF,TGTGCCAGCAGCGCAGGGACAGAAAGCTCCTACGAGCAGTACTTC,TRBD1,-,TRBV9,TRBJ2-7
CASSPRGTGDGYEQFF,TGTGCCAGCAGCCCCAGAGGGACAGGGGATGGGTATGAGCAGTTCTTC,TRBD1,-,TRBV7-8,TRBJ2-1
CASSLAGATETQYF,TGTGCCAGCAGCTTGGCAGGGGCGACGGAGACCCAGTACTTC,-,-,TRBV5-6,TRBJ2-5
CASSLISGTFQETQYF,TGTGCCAGCAGCTTAATCAGCGGGACATTTCAAGAGACCCAGTACTTC,-,-,TRBV7-7,TRBJ2-5
CASSPLHRGRYNEQFF,TGTGCCAGCAGCCCACTCCACAGGGGGCGCTACAATGAGCAGTTCTTC,TRBD1,once,TRBV7-2,TRBJ2-1